The entry that follows covers one T cell receptor beta chain sequence. Its antigen is not identified. The record originates from a study of cytomegalovirus exposure and HLA in healthy donors. The study's findings and limits: Across donors, most TCRs were seen rarely, yet some public ones were widespread. A missense DCLRE1C variant was associated with V- and J-gene trimming of TCR beta chains in a later analysis, and an independent cohort replicated the association. Most of the TCR beta V segments (in an earlier analysis) were productive either about 87% or about 30% of the time.

Germline CDR1 is MNHNS and CDR2 is SASEGT. There are 12 residues in the CDR3. Deletions cut 6 bases from V and 2 bases from J, with 4 bases between. 13 Jbeta primers and 60 Vbeta primers were used for the PCR. Source study methods: There were around 77 million unique TCR beta chains by a later count, and 10 million to 12 million of them were shared. Libraries were prepared by immunoSEQ multiplex PCR; TCRdb keeps only in-frame clonotypes and omits some of them. That table furnishes V, J and clone size, whereas the DNA furnished D and trimming. The sample gives 150,000 to 200,000 clones, 84% of which show up once; around 4.9% is in the top ten.

The specimen sequenced was PBMCs. The J gene is TRBJ2-2, the V gene TRBV6-1; D unclear. The clonotype comes from a girl aged 10 to 17 in good health and CMV-seropositive. CDR3 protein: CASRYNTGELFF. The CDR3 nucleotides are TGTGCCAGCAGATATAACACCGGGGAGCTGTTTTTT.